This T cell receptor beta chain was observed in a study of blood T cell repertoires in COVID-19. Overall study context: Whether acute or convalescent, the COVID-19 samples came from the United States, Italy and Spain. From T cells, B-cell-depleted T cells, or PBMCs came the material, which was cDNA or gDNA.

Per the authors' pipeline: Counts of nucleated cells, estimated from reference gene primer amplification, were obtained. The method was immunoSEQ multiplex PCR; TCRdb's version includes in-frame clones alone and lacks a portion of them. That table gives V, J and clone size, and the DNA gave D and trimming. The sample holds around 180,000 clones; roughly 91% are singletons and the top ten take 3.5% to 4.5%. This CDR3 spans 17 amino acids. V gave up 5 bases and J gave up 0 bases, with 17 bases separating them. Germline V gene sequence: CDR1 MDHEN, CDR2 SYDVKM. The TCR was taken from a human donor in a cohort sampled during active COVID-19. Sequencing was performed on peripheral blood. This chain links TRBV28 with TRBJ2-1; possible D gene TRBD1, 6 bases. The CDR3 sequence is CASSTSWGQSSYNEQFF. The CDR3 DNA reads as TGTGCCAGCAGTACAAGCTGGGGGCAAAGCTCCTACAATGAGCAGTTCTTC.